Listed below are T cell receptor beta chains from one sample, sequenced in a study of T-cell memory formation after mild COVID-19. MiXCR, applied by TCRdb to the 5' RACE reads, yields one record per CDR3 protein. The sample comprises around 500,000 distinct CDR3 sequences, 18% of which are singletons, and 9% to 15% rests with the top ten. Sequenced sample: PBMCs or a T cell subset sorted from them (not recorded which). Receptors were obtained from an adult woman who had mild COVID-19 (a few samples of this study predate the infection). Cell type and time point are not known. Each CDR3 is given with its conserved first and last residue. Each record gives: J gene, clone size, D gene, V gene, CDR3 protein, CDR3 DNA. A D gene is named only where the DNA matches it firmly. Some rows mark clone size as missing; the rest say once, few, many or name a class of expanded clone.

J gene: TRBJ2-1
clone size: NA
D gene: NA
V gene: TRBV7-2
CDR3 protein: CASSLDSAEYNEQFF
CDR3 DNA: TGTGCCAGCAGCTTAGATTCAGCGGAGTACAATGAGCAGTTCTTC

J gene: TRBJ2-5
clone size: few
D gene: TRBD1
V gene: TRBV4-1
CDR3 protein: CASSKLPPGQYQETQYF
CDR3 DNA: TGCGCCAGCAGCAAACTCCCTCCGGGACAGTACCAAGAGACCCAGTACTTC

J gene: TRBJ2-7
clone size: NA
D gene: TRBD1
V gene: TRBV4-1
CDR3 protein: CASSQGSPGTGVSYEQYF
CDR3 DNA: TGCGCCAGCAGCCAAGGGAGCCCCGGGACAGGGGTCTCCTACGAGCAGTACTTC

J gene: TRBJ2-1
clone size: NA
D gene: NA
V gene: TRBV2
CDR3 protein: CAMDGTDHFSYNEQFF
CDR3 DNA: TGTGCCATGGACGGGACCGACCATTTCTCCTACAATGAGCAGTTCTTC

J gene: TRBJ2-3
clone size: NA
D gene: NA
V gene: TRBV24-1
CDR3 protein: CATSDSRGPGTDTQYF
CDR3 DNA: TGTGCCACCAGTGATTCTCGGGGTCCTGGCACAGATACGCAGTATTTT

J gene: TRBJ2-2
clone size: NA
D gene: NA
V gene: TRBV30
CDR3 protein: CAWRITGLNTGELFF
CDR3 DNA: TGTGCCTGGAGAATAACGGGATTAAACACCGGGGAGCTGTTTTTT

J gene: TRBJ2-5
clone size: many
D gene: NA
V gene: TRBV15
CDR3 protein: CATSTLTGFKETQYF
CDR3 DNA: TGTGCCACCAGCACCTTGACAGGTTTTAAAGAGACCCAGTACTTC

J gene: TRBJ1-1
clone size: few
D gene: NA
V gene: TRBV7-8
CDR3 protein: CASSRGGVGEAFF
CDR3 DNA: TGTGCCAGCAGCCGGGGGGGGGTTGGGGAAGCTTTCTTT

J gene: TRBJ2-3
clone size: NA
D gene: TRBD2
V gene: TRBV12-3/TRBV12-4
CDR3 protein: CASSPGLARSTDTQYF
CDR3 DNA: TGTGCCAGCAGTCCGGGACTAGCGCGAAGCACAGATACGCAGTATTTT

J gene: TRBJ2-1
clone size: NA
D gene: TRBD1
V gene: TRBV10-3
CDR3 protein: CAISEPGQGYNEQFF
CDR3 DNA: TGTGCCATCAGTGAGCCGGGACAGGGCTACAATGAGCAGTTCTTC

J gene: TRBJ2-7
clone size: few
D gene: TRBD2
V gene: TRBV9
CDR3 protein: CASSVAGGRDYEQYF
CDR3 DNA: TGTGCCAGCAGCGTAGCGGGGGGGAGGGACTACGAGCAGTACTTC

J gene: TRBJ2-1
clone size: once
D gene: NA
V gene: TRBV7-9
CDR3 protein: CASSLFQGSVNEQFF
CDR3 DNA: TGTGCCAGCAGCTTATTCCAGGGGTCGGTCAATGAGCAGTTCTTC

J gene: TRBJ2-7
clone size: few
D gene: NA
V gene: TRBV6-1
CDR3 protein: CASRSTGLVLEQYF
CDR3 DNA: TGTGCCAGCAGATCAACAGGGTTGGTGCTCGAGCAGTACTTC

J gene: TRBJ2-5
clone size: few
D gene: NA
V gene: TRBV5-6
CDR3 protein: CASSLRNQETQYF
CDR3 DNA: TGTGCCAGCAGCTTGAGGAATCAAGAGACCCAGTACTTC

J gene: TRBJ2-1
clone size: NA
D gene: NA
V gene: TRBV3-1
CDR3 protein: CASSQGAFGEQFF
CDR3 DNA: TGTGCCAGCAGCCAAGGGGCCTTTGGTGAGCAGTTCTTC

J gene: TRBJ2-5
clone size: NA
D gene: TRBD2
V gene: TRBV9
CDR3 protein: CASSVAGGSSQETQYF
CDR3 DNA: TGTGCCAGCAGCGTAGCGGGGGGGAGTTCTCAAGAGACCCAGTACTTC

J gene: TRBJ1-1
clone size: few
D gene: TRBD1
V gene: TRBV9
CDR3 protein: CASSPRQGLTEAFF
CDR3 DNA: TGTGCCAGCAGCCCAAGACAGGGATTAACTGAAGCTTTCTTT

J gene: TRBJ2-3
clone size: few
D gene: TRBD2
V gene: TRBV6-1
CDR3 protein: CASSAGLAGVSQYF
CDR3 DNA: TGTGCCAGCAGTGCGGGACTAGCGGGAGTTTCGCAGTATTTT

J gene: TRBJ2-3
clone size: NA
D gene: TRBD2
V gene: TRBV7-3
CDR3 protein: CASKPFAGGGGADTQYF
CDR3 DNA: TGTGCCAGCAAGCCCTTCGCAGGTGGCGGGGGGGCGGATACGCAGTATTTT

J gene: TRBJ2-7
clone size: few
D gene: TRBD1
V gene: TRBV10-3
CDR3 protein: CAISESGTDTYEQYF
CDR3 DNA: TGTGCCATCAGTGAGTCCGGGACAGACACCTACGAGCAGTACTTC

J gene: TRBJ2-5
clone size: few
D gene: NA
V gene: TRBV24-1
CDR3 protein: CATSDLGTSEVETQYF
CDR3 DNA: TGTGCCACCAGTGATTTGGGGACATCAGAGGTAGAGACCCAGTACTTC

J gene: TRBJ2-7
clone size: few
D gene: NA
V gene: TRBV29-1
CDR3 protein: CSVDLGDHYEQYF
CDR3 DNA: TGCAGCGTTGATTTAGGGGATCACTACGAGCAGTACTTC

J gene: TRBJ1-6
clone size: few
D gene: TRBD1
V gene: TRBV14
CDR3 protein: CASSQGQGHNSPLHF
CDR3 DNA: TGTGCCAGCAGCCAAGGACAGGGGCATAATTCACCCCTCCACTTT

J gene: TRBJ2-1
clone size: few
D gene: NA
V gene: TRBV20-1
CDR3 protein: CSASGVPLNEQFF
CDR3 DNA: TGCAGTGCTAGCGGGGTACCCTTGAATGAGCAGTTCTTC

J gene: TRBJ2-3
clone size: few
D gene: TRBD2
V gene: TRBV28
CDR3 protein: CASSPPASGGTDTQYF
CDR3 DNA: TGTGCCAGCAGTCCCCCCGCTAGCGGGGGGACAGATACGCAGTATTTT

J gene: TRBJ2-5
clone size: many
D gene: NA
V gene: TRBV6-1
CDR3 protein: CASSAFWRSQETQYF
CDR3 DNA: TGTGCCAGCAGCGCCTTTTGGCGGTCCCAAGAGACCCAGTACTTC

J gene: TRBJ2-5
clone size: few
D gene: NA
V gene: TRBV3-1
CDR3 protein: CASSQDWPGGRETQYF
CDR3 DNA: TGTGCCAGCAGCCAAGATTGGCCAGGCGGCCGGGAGACCCAGTACTTC